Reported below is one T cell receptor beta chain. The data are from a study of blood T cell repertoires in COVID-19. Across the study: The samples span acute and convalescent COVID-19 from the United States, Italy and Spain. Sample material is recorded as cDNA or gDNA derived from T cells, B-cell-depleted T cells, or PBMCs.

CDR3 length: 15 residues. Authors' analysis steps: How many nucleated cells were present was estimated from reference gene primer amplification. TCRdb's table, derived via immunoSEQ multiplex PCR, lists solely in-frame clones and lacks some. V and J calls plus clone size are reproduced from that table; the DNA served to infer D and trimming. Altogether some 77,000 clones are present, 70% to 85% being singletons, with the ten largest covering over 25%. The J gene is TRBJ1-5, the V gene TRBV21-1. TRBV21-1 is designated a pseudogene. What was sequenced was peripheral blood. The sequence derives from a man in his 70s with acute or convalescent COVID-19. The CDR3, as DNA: TGTGCCAGCAGCAAAGGTTCCGGAGAAGATCAGCCCCAGCATTTT. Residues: CASSKGSGEDQPQHF.